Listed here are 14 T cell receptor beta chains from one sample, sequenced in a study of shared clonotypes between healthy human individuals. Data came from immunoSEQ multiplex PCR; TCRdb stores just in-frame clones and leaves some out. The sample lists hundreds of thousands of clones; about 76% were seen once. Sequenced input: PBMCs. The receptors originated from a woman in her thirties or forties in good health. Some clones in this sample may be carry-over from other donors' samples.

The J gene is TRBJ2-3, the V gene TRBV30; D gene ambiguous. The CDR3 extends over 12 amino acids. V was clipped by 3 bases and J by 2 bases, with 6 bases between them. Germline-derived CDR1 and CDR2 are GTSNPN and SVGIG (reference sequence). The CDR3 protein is CAWRSFTDTQYF. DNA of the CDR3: TGTGCCTGGAGGTCTTTCACAGATACGCAGTATTTT.

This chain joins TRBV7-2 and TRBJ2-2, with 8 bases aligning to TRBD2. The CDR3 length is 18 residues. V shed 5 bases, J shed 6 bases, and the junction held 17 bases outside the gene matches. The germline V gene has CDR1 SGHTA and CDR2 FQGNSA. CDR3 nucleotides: TGTGCCAGCAGCCTCAATGGGGTTAGCGGGGTGTGGGCCGGGGAGCTGTTTTTT. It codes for CASSLNGVSGVWAGELFF.

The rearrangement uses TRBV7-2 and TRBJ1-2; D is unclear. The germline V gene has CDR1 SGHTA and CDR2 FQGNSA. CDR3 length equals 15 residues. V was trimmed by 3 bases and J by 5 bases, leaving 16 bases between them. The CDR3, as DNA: TGTGCCAGCAGCTTGGAACCCAGTATCTCGTATGGCTACACCTTC. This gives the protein CASSLEPSISYGYTF.

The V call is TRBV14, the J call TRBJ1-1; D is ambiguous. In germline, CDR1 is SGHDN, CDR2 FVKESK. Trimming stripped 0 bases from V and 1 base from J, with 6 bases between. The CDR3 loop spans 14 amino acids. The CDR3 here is CASSQELQNTEAFF. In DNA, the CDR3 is TGTGCCAGCAGCCAAGAGTTGCAGAACACTGAAGCTTTCTTT.

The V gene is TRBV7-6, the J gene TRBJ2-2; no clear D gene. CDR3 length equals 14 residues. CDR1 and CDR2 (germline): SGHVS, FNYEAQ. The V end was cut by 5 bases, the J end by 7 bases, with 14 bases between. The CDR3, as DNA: TGTGCCAGCAGCCCGATCCGGGCCGGCGGGGAGCTGTTTTTT. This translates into CASSPIRAGGELFF.

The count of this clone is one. In DNA, the CDR3 is TGTGCCAGCAGTGTCGTTTGGGAGGACACTGAAGCTTTCTTT. This encodes CASSVVWEDTEAFF. The chain employs TRBV6-1 and TRBJ1-1; no firm D call. Trimming removed 4 bases from V and 3 bases from J, with 12 bases in between. This CDR3 is built from 14 residues. In germline, CDR1 is MNHNS, CDR2 SASEGT.

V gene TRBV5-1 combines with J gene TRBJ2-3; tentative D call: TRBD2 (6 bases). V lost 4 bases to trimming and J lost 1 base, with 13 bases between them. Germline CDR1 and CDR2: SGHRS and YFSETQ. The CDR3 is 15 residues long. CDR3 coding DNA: TGCGCCAGCAGCGAACCGGGACTTCGCACAGATACGCAGTATTTT. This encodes CASSEPGLRTDTQYF.

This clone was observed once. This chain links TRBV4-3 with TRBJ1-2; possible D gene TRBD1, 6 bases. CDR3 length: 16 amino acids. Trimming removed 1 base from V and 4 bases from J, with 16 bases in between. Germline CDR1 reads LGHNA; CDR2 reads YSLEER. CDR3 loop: CASSQALAGAFYGYTF. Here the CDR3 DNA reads TGCGCCAGCAGCCAAGCTCTGGCAGGGGCGTTCTATGGCTACACCTTC.

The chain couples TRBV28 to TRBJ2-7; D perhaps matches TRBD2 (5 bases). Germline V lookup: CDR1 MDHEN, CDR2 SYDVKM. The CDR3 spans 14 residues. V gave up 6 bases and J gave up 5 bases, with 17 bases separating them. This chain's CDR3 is CASSRPGIIHEQYF. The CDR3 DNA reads TGTGCCAGCAGCCGGCCCGGGATAATCCACGAGCAGTACTTC. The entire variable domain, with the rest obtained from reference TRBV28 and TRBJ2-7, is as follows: DVKVTQSSRYLVKRTGEKVFLECVQDMDHENMFWYRQDPGLGLRLIYFSYDVKMKEKGDIPEGYSVSREKKERFSLILESASTNQTSMYLCASSRPGIIHEQYFGPGTRLTVT.

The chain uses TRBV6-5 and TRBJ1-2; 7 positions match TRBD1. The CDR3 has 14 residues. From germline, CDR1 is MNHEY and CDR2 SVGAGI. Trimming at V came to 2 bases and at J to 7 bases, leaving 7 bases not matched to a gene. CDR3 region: CASSYEGAISGYTF. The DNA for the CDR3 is TGTGCCAGCAGTTACGAGGGGGCAATAAGTGGCTACACCTTC.

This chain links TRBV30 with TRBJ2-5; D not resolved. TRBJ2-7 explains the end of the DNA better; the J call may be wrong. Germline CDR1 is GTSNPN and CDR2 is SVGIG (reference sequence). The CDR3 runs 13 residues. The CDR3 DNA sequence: TGTGCCTGGAGTGTAAGGGCTTTGTCCGAGCAGTACTTC. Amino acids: CAWSVRALSEQYF.

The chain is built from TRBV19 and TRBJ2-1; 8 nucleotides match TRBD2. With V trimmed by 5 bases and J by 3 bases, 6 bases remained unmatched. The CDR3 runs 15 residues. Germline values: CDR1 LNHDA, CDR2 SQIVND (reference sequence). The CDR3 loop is CASSVTGTSYNEQFF. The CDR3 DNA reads TGTGCCAGTAGTGTTACCGGGACTAGCTACAATGAGCAGTTCTTC.

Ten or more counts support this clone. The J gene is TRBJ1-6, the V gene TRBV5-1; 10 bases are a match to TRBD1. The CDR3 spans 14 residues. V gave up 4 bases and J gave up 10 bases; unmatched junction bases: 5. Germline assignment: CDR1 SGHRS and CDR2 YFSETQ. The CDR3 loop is CASSDGTGESPLHF. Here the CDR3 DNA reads TGCGCCAGCAGCGACGGGACAGGGGAGTCACCCCTCCACTTT. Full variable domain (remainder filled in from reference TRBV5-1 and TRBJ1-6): KAGVTQTPRYLIKTRGQQVTLSCSPISGHRSVSWYQQTPGQGLQFLFEYFSETQRNKGNFPGRFSGRQFSNSRSEMNVSTLELGDSALYLCASSDGTGESPLHFGNGTRLTVT.

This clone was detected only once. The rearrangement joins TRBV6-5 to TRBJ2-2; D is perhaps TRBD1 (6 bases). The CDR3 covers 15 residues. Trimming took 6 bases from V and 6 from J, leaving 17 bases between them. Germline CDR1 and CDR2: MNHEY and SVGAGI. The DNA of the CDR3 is TGTGCCAGCAGAAGAAACAGGGCCATCGCCGGGGAGCTGTTTTTT. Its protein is CASRRNRAIAGELFF.